What follows are 17 T cell receptor beta chains derived from one specimen sequenced in a study of CD8+ T cells in alopecia areata. The authors extracted RNA and reverse transcribed it into cDNA as the sequencing template. Only in-frame clones appear in the TCRdb table, and some are missing; sequencing was by immunoSEQ multiplex PCR. The sample shows about 150,000 clones, roughly 50% of them seen only once. Documented treatment: oral pan-JAK inhibitor, 5-10 mg twice daily. The sample here was CD8+ T cells sorted from blood, taken at week 4, from a patient treated with tofacitinib. The receptor source for this set is a human donor with alopecia areata.

This chain uses TRBV2 with TRBJ2-1; tentative D call: TRBD2 (5 bases). This CDR3 region has 14 residues. The V end was cut by 6 bases, the J end by 5 bases, with 14 bases between. Germline V gives CDR1 SNHLY, CDR2 FYNNEI. CDR3 DNA: TGTGCCAGCAGCCCGGTTGGGCGGGACAATGAGCAGTTCTTC. Protein product: CASSPVGRDNEQFF.

The chain has TRBV13 and TRBJ1-1; TRBD1 matches at 7 bases. Unmatched junction bases numbered 2, after V lost 4 bases and J lost 0 bases. The CDR3 is 14 residues long. Germline CDR1 reads PRHDT; CDR2 reads FYEKMQ (reference sequence). The CDR3 DNA reads TGTGCCAGCAGCTGGGGACAGTTGAACACTGAAGCTTTCTTT. Translating it yields CASSWGQLNTEAFF.

This clone was counted a few times. Other DNA sequences from this sample encode an identical CDR3 as well. V and J are TRBV6-5 and TRBJ1-1; D possibly corresponds to TRBD1 (5 bases). The CDR3 consists of 12 residues. The V gene's germline CDR1 is MNHEY and CDR2 SVGAGI. V was clipped by 0 bases and J by 6 bases, with 5 bases between them. CDR3 DNA: TGTGCCAGCAGTTACTCGGGGGCTGAAGCTTTCTTT. Translated, it gives CASSYSGAEAFF.

This clone was detected only a few times. The genes are TRBV29-1 and TRBJ2-1; D might be TRBD1 (6 bases). The V gene's germline CDR1 is SQVTM and CDR2 ANQGSEA. The CDR3 is 13 amino acids. With 4 bases removed from V and 5 bases from J, the gap between germline ends came to 12 bases. DNA of the CDR3: TGCAGCGTTGTGGGGGCTAGAGACAATGAGCAGTTCTTC. It translates to CSVVGARDNEQFF.

This chain uses TRBV4-1 with TRBJ1-2; D remains unclear. The CDR3 runs 15 residues. Germline assignment: CDR1 MGHRA and CDR2 YSYEKL. V was clipped by 0 bases and J by 0 bases, with 8 bases between them. CDR3 region: CASSQDRDANYGYTF. CDR3 sequence (DNA): TGCGCCAGCAGCCAAGACCGGGATGCTAACTATGGCTACACCTTC.

V and J are TRBV25-1 and TRBJ1-6; D is undetermined. Germline CDR1 and CDR2: MGHDK and SYGVNS. Trimming took off 4 bases at V and 8 bases at J, with 18 bases between the two ends. The CDR3 contains 16 residues. The CDR3 loop is CASSGYTLSRDSPLHF. The DNA for the CDR3 is TGTGCCAGCAGTGGGTACACTCTATCGCGGGATTCACCCCTCCACTTT.

The chain uses TRBV6-5 and TRBJ2-2; unclear D gene. The CDR3 extends over 14 amino acids. Germline loops: CDR1 MNHEY, CDR2 SVGAGI. V lost 4 bases and J lost 4, with 10 bases in between. Written as DNA, the CDR3 is TGTGCCAGCAGTTTCTCAGAGTCCACCGGGGAGCTGTTTTTT. Its protein is CASSFSESTGELFF.

The J gene is TRBJ1-1, the V gene TRBV23-1; D not certain. TRBV23-1 belongs to the ORF category, with a function that is uncertain. Trimming took off 4 bases at V and 7 bases at J, with 10 bases between the two ends. The CDR3 loop spans 12 amino acids. The CDR3 here is CASSRMAGEAFF. The CDR3 DNA reads TGCGCCAGCAGTCGCATGGCCGGTGAAGCTTTCTTT.

This sequence joins TRBV29-1 and TRBJ1-2, with TRBD1 matching 7 bases. Germline CDR1 SQVTM, CDR2 ANQGSEA. J was trimmed by 2 bases and V by 1 base; bases with no gene match: 7. This CDR3 has 15 amino acids. CDR3 region: CSVEGNRGQNYGYTF. CDR3 nucleotide sequence: TGCAGCGTTGAAGGGAATAGGGGGCAGAACTATGGCTACACCTTC. Complete variable domain (other parts from reference TRBV29-1 and TRBJ1-2): SAVISQKPSRDICQRGTSLTIQCQVDSQVTMMFWYRQQPGQSLTLIATANQGSEATYESGFVIDKFPISRPNLTFSTLTVSNMSPEDSSIYLCSVEGNRGQNYGYTFGSGTRLTVV.

This clone was recorded only once. The gene calls are TRBV9 and TRBJ2-1; TRBD2 aligns across 9 bases. CDR1 is SGDLS and CDR2 is YYNGEE in the germline V gene. The CDR3 totals 14 residues. V gave up 3 bases and J gave up 6 bases; unmatched junction bases: 4. The CDR3 DNA sequence: TGTGCCAGCAGCGCGGGACTAGCCCTCAATGAGCAGTTCTTC. This gives the protein CASSAGLALNEQFF.

The genes are TRBV9 and TRBJ2-2, with TRBD1 identical over 8 bases. V was clipped by 0 bases and J by 6 bases; unmatched bases: 7. This CDR3 has 16 amino acids. Germline lookup yields CDR1 SGDLS and CDR2 YYNGEE. CDR3: CASSVVAGGRSGELFF. The CDR3 DNA reads TGTGCCAGCAGCGTAGTAGCAGGGGGCAGATCCGGGGAGCTGTTTTTT.

The table lists this clone with a count of one. The V call is TRBV19, the J call TRBJ1-2, with TRBD1 identical over 9 bases. The CDR3 has 11 amino acids. J gave up 9 bases and V 10 bases, and 6 bases lay outside the gene matches. CDR1 and CDR2 (germline): LNHDA, SQIVND (reference sequence). CDR3 bases: TGTGCCACCGTGGACAGGGGAAGCTACACCTTC. Translated, it gives CATVDRGSYTF.

V and J are TRBV7-9 and TRBJ1-2; D gene uncertain. Germline V gene data show CDR1 as SEHNR and CDR2 as FQNEAQ (reference sequence). V gave up 5 bases and J gave up 4 bases, with 14 bases separating them. CDR3 length equals 14 residues. The CDR3 DNA reads as TGTGCCAGCAGCGGAGAACGGGAAATCTATGGCTACACCTTC. Translating gives CASSGEREIYGYTF.

This chain connects TRBV9 to TRBJ2-3; D remains unclear. Germline CDR1 is SGDLS and CDR2 is YYNGEE. Deletions cut 3 bases from V and 0 bases from J, with 2 bases between. The CDR3 consists of 12 residues. Here the CDR3 DNA reads TGTGCCAGCAGCGCCAGCACAGATACGCAGTATTTT. The encoded protein is CASSASTDTQYF.

The chain has TRBV7-9 and TRBJ1-1; no definite D call. The CDR3 totals 14 residues. The ends were cut back, 5 bases at V and 3 bases at J, with 13 bases in the middle. Germline V gene sequence: CDR1 SEHNR, CDR2 FQNEAQ (reference sequence). The CDR3 is CASSPAGGDTEAFF. In DNA, the CDR3 is TGTGCCAGCAGCCCAGCGGGTGGGGACACTGAAGCTTTCTTT.

This clone was seen just once. The rearrangement links TRBV6-5 to TRBJ2-7; the match to TRBD1 covers 9 bases. With V trimmed by 1 base and J by 2 bases, 3 bases remained unmatched. The germline V gene has CDR1 MNHEY and CDR2 SVGAGI. The CDR3 spans 15 residues. The CDR3 region is CASSYFGTGTYEQYF. The CDR3 DNA sequence: TGTGCCAGCAGTTACTTCGGGACAGGGACCTACGAGCAGTACTTC.

J is TRBJ1-1 and V is TRBV5-1, with 10 bases identical to TRBD1. Germline CDR1 and CDR2: SGHRS and YFSETQ. With V trimmed by 0 bases and J by 2 bases, 10 bases remained unmatched. The length of the CDR3 is 18 residues. This chain's CDR3 is CASSLGPGQGRFNTEAFF. DNA of the CDR3: TGCGCCAGCAGCTTGGGTCCGGGACAGGGGAGGTTCAACACTGAAGCTTTCTTT. The variable domain in full, with the rest retrieved from reference TRBV5-1 and TRBJ1-1, is KAGVTQTPRYLIKTRGQQVTLSCSPISGHRSVSWYQQTPGQGLQFLFEYFSETQRNKGNFPGRFSGRQFSNSRSEMNVSTLELGDSALYLCASSLGPGQGRFNTEAFFGQGTRLTVV.